Below are 21 T cell receptor beta chains sequenced from a single sample in a study of T-cell memory formation after mild COVID-19. TCRdb passed the 5' RACE reads through MiXCR, listing each CDR3 protein once. The table has over 400,000 distinct CDR3 sequences, about 25% seen once. Material for sequencing was PBMCs or a T cell subset sorted from them (not recorded which). The receptors here all came from an adult woman who had mild COVID-19 (a few samples of this study predate the infection). Cell type and time point are not known.

This clonotype was seen at least ten times. The V call is TRBV5-1, the J call TRBJ2-3, with a possible D match to TRBD1 (5 bases). V lost 2 bases to trimming and J lost 5 bases, with 12 bases between them. CDR1 is SGHRS, CDR2 YFSETQ, per germline. The CDR3 is made up of 14 amino acids. CDR3 bases: TGCGCCAGCAGCTTCATGGTAGGGGAAGATACGCAGTATTTT. Amino acids: CASSFMVGEDTQYF.

V and J are TRBV7-3 and TRBJ1-2, with a possible D match to TRBD1 (6 bases). Germline CDR1 SGHTA, CDR2 FQGTGA. There are 13 residues in the CDR3. Trimming removed 4 bases at V and 7 bases at J, with 13 bases between. CDR3 sequence reads: CASSYRDGRGYTF. The CDR3 DNA reads as TGTGCCAGCAGCTACAGGGACGGGCGTGGCTACACCTTC.

The rearrangement links TRBV10-3 to TRBJ2-1; 13 bases match TRBD2. V lost 9 bases to trimming and J lost 8 bases; unmatched junction nucleotides: 4. Germline-derived CDR1 and CDR2 are ENHRY and SYGVKD. This CDR3 is 13 amino acids long. This CDR3 reads CAMTSGRTDEQFF. In DNA form, the CDR3 reads TGTGCCATGACTAGCGGGAGGACCGATGAGCAGTTCTTC.

CDR3 nucleotides: TGTGCCAGCAGCCCGCGGGCAGGGCTCATCTATGGCTACACCTTC. It is translated as CASSPRAGLIYGYTF. The rearrangement joins TRBV11-2 to TRBJ1-2, with a possible D match to TRBD1 (5 bases). The CDR3 spans 15 residues. The germline V gene encodes CDR1 SGHAT and CDR2 FQNNGV. Trimming cost V 5 bases and J 4 bases, with 17 bases left between them.

V is TRBV20-1 and J is TRBJ2-5; 13 bases match TRBD2. The ends lost 6 bases at V and 5 bases at J; junction bases unmatched: 6. The CDR3 covers 14 residues. Germline assignment: CDR1 DFQATT and CDR2 SNEGSKA (reference sequence). The CDR3 DNA reads TGCAGTGCAACTAGCGGGAGGGCCCGGGAGACCCAGTACTTC. Translating it yields CSATSGRARETQYF.

This clonotype was recorded at least ten times. This chain joins TRBV7-9 and TRBJ2-7; D gene uncertain. There are 12 residues in the CDR3. Trimming removed 2 bases from V and 3 bases from J, with 5 bases in between. Looked up from germline, CDR1 is SEHNR and CDR2 is FQNEAQ (reference sequence). CDR3 in amino acids: CASSLLGYEQYF. The CDR3 bases are TGTGCCAGCAGCTTATTAGGCTACGAGCAGTACTTC.

This clonotype has more than one count but fewer than ten. This chain connects TRBV15 to TRBJ1-2; D unresolved. Trimming took 4 bases from V and 6 from J, leaving 12 bases between them. The CDR3 totals 13 residues. The germline V gene encodes CDR1 LNHNV and CDR2 YYDKDF (reference sequence). CDR3 nucleotides: TGTGCCACCAGCACCCCTCACGAGAATGGCTACACCTTC. Its translation is CATSTPHENGYTF.

This clonotype was found a few times. V gene TRBV10-3 combines with J gene TRBJ2-7, with TRBD2 identical over 9 bases. The germline V gene has CDR1 ENHRY and CDR2 SYGVKD. This CDR3 has 15 amino acids. V lost 2 bases, J lost 4 bases, and 6 bases stayed unmatched. CDR3 region: CAISEDAGGPYEQYF. DNA for the CDR3: TGTGCCATCAGTGAGGACGCGGGAGGGCCTTACGAGCAGTACTTC.

This chain connects TRBV7-9 to TRBJ2-7; a weak D match, TRBD1 (5 bases). Germline values: CDR1 SEHNR, CDR2 FQNEAQ (reference sequence). The length of the CDR3 is 15 residues. Trimming removed 5 bases at V and 1 base at J, with 15 bases between. CDR3 nucleotides: TGTGCCAGCAGCCCAGGGCCCGAGGTATCCTACGAGCAGTACTTC. Residues: CASSPGPEVSYEQYF.

The chain carries TRBV4-2 and TRBJ2-3; 10 bases are a match to TRBD2. Germline V gene lookup returns CDR1 LGHNA and CDR2 YNFKEQ. The ends lost 0 bases at V and 5 bases at J; junction bases unmatched: 8. The CDR3 has 17 residues. The CDR3 loop is CASSQEKASGSLDTQYF. The DNA of the CDR3 is TGTGCCAGCAGCCAAGAGAAGGCTAGCGGGAGTTTAGATACGCAGTATTTT.

This clonotype has just a few counts. This chain joins TRBV7-2 and TRBJ1-1, with 7 bases fitting TRBD1. Per germline, CDR1 SGHTA and CDR2 FQGNSA. The V segment lost 5 bases and the J segment 2 bases; nucleotides outside the gene matches: 8. The CDR3 is 15 residues long. The CDR3 DNA reads as TGTGCCAGCAGCACGGGCGGGACAGTTAACACTGAAGCTTTCTTT. It translates to CASSTGGTVNTEAFF.

The V call is TRBV5-1, the J call TRBJ2-4, with 11 bases that match TRBD2. Germline lookup yields CDR1 SGHRS and CDR2 YFSETQ. V dropped 4 bases and J dropped 4; count of bases not matched to a gene: 4. The length of the CDR3 is 15 residues. CDR3 loop: CASSRIAGGKNIQYF. The CDR3 DNA sequence: TGCGCCAGCAGCCGTATAGCGGGGGGGAAAAACATTCAGTACTTC.

The table lists this clonotype with a few counts. This chain connects TRBV6-2 or TRBV6-3 to TRBJ1-1; 7 bases align to TRBD1. The CDR3 consists of 16 residues. Trimming cost V 5 bases and J 5 bases; bases outside gene matches: 14. Germline loops: CDR1 MNHEY, CDR2 SVGEGT. Here the CDR3 DNA reads TGTGCCAGCAGTACGTATAGACAGGGAAAAGGAACTGAAGCTTTCTTT. This gives the protein CASSTYRQGKGTEAFF.

The V and J genes are TRBV7-9 and TRBJ2-2; 8 bases are a match to TRBD2. With 5 bases clipped from V and 0 bases from J, the junction kept 8 bases outside the gene matches. Germline CDR1 SEHNR, CDR2 FQNEAQ (reference sequence). This CDR3 spans 17 amino acids. The DNA of the CDR3 is TGTGCCAGCAGCCCCTCCGCGGGGGGAACGAACACCGGGGAGCTGTTTTTT. Its protein is CASSPSAGGTNTGELFF.

The chain uses TRBV7-9 and TRBJ2-5; possible D gene TRBD2, 5 bases. The CDR3 is 14 residues long. Germline CDR1 and CDR2: SEHNR and FQNEAQ (reference sequence). V lost 1 base and J 5 bases, leaving 11 bases between the germline ends. CDR3 region: CASSLGAGVETQYF. CDR3 bases: TGTGCCAGCAGCTTAGGAGCCGGGGTGGAGACCCAGTACTTC.

The CDR3 DNA follows: TGTGCCATCAGTGAGTCCGGGACAGTGCAAACTGAAGCTTTCTTT. Amino acid sequence: CAISESGTVQTEAFF. V gene TRBV10-3 combines with J gene TRBJ1-1; TRBD1 agrees at 7 bases. Germline CDR1 ENHRY, CDR2 SYGVKD. V gave up 0 bases and J gave up 5 bases; unmatched junction bases: 6. CDR3 length: 15 amino acids.

The chain has TRBV6-5 and TRBJ2-3; a possible D gene is TRBD2 (5 bases). Germline V gene sequence: CDR1 MNHEY, CDR2 SVGAGI. Trimming pared 5 bases from V and 2 bases from J, leaving 20 bases between. This CDR3 region has 17 residues. CDR3 coding DNA: TGTGCCAGCAGTCACACAGATACTAGGGTTTACACAGATACGCAGTATTTT. Amino acids: CASSHTDTRVYTDTQYF.

The chain is built from TRBV7-2 and TRBJ1-5, with D perhaps TRBD1 (5 bases). CDR1 and CDR2 from the germline V gene are SGHTA and FQGNSA. The CDR3 runs 17 residues. V gave up 1 base and J gave up 4 bases, with 17 bases separating them. In nucleotides, the CDR3 is TGTGCCAGCAGCTTAGGGGGGACCGGGGTCAAGAATCAGCCCCAGCATTTT. This codes for CASSLGGTGVKNQPQHF.

The chain employs TRBV9 and TRBJ2-2, with D perhaps given as TRBD1 or TRBD2 (5 bases each). Per germline, CDR1 SGDLS and CDR2 YYNGEE. V shed 5 bases and J shed 4 bases, with 15 bases lying between them. This CDR3 contains 15 residues. As DNA, the CDR3 is TGTGCCAGCAGGCCCTCCGGGACGTCCACCGGGGAGCTGTTTTTT. Translating it yields CASRPSGTSTGELFF.

This rearrangement joins TRBV6-5 to TRBJ2-2; TRBD2 is a possible D gene (6 bases). This CDR3 has 15 residues. V was cut by 6 bases and J by 2 bases, with 13 bases left in between. Germline V gives CDR1 MNHEY, CDR2 SVGAGI. The CDR3 here is CASRTGDGNTGELFF. The CDR3 nucleotides are TGTGCCAGCAGAACGGGGGACGGCAACACCGGGGAGCTGTTTTTT.

This clonotype was observed a few times. The genes are TRBV5-8 and TRBJ2-3; TRBD2 aligns across 11 bases. Germline CDR1 and CDR2: SGHTS and YDEGEE. The CDR3 is 17 amino acids. The J segment lost 2 bases and the V segment lost 1 base, leaving 6 bases of the junction unmatched. CDR3 nucleotide sequence: TGTGCCAGCAGCTTGCGGATAGCGGGAGGGAACACAGATACGCAGTATTTT. Protein: CASSLRIAGGNTDTQYF.